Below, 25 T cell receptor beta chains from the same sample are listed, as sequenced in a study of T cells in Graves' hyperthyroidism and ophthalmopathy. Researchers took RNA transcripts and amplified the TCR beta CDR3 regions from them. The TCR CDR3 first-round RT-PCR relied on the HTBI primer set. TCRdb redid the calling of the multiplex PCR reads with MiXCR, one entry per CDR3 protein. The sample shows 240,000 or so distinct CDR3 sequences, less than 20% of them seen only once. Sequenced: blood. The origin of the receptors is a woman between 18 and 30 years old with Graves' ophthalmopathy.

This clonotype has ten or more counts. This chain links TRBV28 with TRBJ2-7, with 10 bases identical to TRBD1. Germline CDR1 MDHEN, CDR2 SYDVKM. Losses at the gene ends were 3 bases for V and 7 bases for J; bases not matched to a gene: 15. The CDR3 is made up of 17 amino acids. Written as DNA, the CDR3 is TGTGCCAGCAGTTTGCCCCCGGGGACAGGGGCCTTGAGTGAGCAGTACTTC. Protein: CASSLPPGTGALSEQYF.

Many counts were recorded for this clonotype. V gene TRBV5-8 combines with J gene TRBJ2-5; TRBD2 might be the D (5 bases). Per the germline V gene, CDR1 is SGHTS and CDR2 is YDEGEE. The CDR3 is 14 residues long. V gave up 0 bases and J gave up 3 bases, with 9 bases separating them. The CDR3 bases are TGTGCCAGCAGCTTGGCAGTCGGGGAAGAGACCCAGTACTTC. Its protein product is CASSLAVGEETQYF.

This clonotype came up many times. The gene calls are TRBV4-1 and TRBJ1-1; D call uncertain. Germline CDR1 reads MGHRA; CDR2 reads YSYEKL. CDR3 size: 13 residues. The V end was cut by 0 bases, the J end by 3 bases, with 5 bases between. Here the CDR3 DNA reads TGCGCCAGCAGCCAAGATGTGGACACTGAAGCTTTCTTT. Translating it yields CASSQDVDTEAFF.

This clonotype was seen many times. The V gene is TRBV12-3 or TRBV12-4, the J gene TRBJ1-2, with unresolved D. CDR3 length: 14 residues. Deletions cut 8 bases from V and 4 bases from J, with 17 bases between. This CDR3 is CASSSVFAGYGYTF. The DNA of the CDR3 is TGTGCCAGCTCCTCGGTTTTCGCTGGCTATGGCTACACCTTC.

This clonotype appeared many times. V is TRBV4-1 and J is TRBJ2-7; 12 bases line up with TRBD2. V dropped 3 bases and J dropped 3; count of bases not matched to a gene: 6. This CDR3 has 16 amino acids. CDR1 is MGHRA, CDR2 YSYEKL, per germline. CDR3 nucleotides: TGCGCCAGCAGCCAGCCCACTAGCGGGAGGTTCTACGAGCAGTACTTC. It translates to CASSQPTSGRFYEQYF.

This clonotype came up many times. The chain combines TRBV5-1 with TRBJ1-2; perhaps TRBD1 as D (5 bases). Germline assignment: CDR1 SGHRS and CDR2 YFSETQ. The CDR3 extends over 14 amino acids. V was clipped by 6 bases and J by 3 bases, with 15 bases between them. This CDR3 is CASNLGQGHYGYTF. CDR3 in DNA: TGCGCCAGCAACCTAGGCCAGGGCCACTATGGCTACACCTTC.

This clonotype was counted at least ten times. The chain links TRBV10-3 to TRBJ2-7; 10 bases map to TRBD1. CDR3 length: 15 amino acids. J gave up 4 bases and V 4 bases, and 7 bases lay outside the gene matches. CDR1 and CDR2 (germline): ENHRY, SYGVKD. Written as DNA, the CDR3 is TGTGCCATCAGTGCGTCGGACAGGGGGAAATACGAGCAGTACTTC. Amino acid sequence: CAISASDRGKYEQYF.

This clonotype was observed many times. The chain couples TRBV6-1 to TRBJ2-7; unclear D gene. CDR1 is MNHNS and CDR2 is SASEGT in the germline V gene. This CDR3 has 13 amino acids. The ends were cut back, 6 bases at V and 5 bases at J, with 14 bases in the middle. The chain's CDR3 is CASRAPMGHEQYF. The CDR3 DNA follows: TGTGCCAGCAGGGCGCCTATGGGCCACGAGCAGTACTTC.

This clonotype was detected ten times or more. The CDR3 reads CASSRVGSSGDTDTQYF. For the CDR3, the DNA is TGCGCCAGCAGCCGGGTTGGTTCGAGCGGGGACACAGATACGCAGTATTTT. The V call is TRBV4-1, the J call TRBJ2-3, with 7 bases that match TRBD2. With V trimmed by 4 bases and J by 2 bases, 12 bases remained unmatched. Germline CDR1 MGHRA, CDR2 YSYEKL. CDR3 size: 17 residues.

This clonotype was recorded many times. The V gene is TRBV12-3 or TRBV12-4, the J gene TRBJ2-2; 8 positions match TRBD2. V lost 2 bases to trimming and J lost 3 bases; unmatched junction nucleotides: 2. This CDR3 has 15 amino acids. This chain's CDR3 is CASSLTSGDTGELFF. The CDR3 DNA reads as TGTGCCAGCAGTTTAACTAGCGGAGACACCGGGGAGCTGTTTTTT.

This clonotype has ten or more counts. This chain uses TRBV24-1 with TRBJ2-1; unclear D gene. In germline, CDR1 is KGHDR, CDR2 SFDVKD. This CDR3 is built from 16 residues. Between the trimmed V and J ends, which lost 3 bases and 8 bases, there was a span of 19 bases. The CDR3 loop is CATSDPAGQIRHEQFF. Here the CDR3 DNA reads TGTGCCACCAGTGATCCGGCCGGCCAAATACGGCATGAGCAGTTCTTC.

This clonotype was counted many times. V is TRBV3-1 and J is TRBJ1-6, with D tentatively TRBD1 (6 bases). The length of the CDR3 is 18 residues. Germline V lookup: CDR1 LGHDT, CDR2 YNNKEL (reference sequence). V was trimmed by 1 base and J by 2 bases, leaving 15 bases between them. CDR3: CASSQARSGVTYNSPLHF. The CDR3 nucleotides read TGTGCCAGCAGCCAAGCCAGATCAGGGGTGACCTATAATTCACCCCTCCACTTT.

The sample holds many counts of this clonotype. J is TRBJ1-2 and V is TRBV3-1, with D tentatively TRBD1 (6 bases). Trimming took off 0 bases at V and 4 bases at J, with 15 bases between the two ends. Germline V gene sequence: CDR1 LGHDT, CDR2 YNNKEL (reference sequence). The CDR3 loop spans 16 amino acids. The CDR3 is CASSQDGGGSLYGYTF. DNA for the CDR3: TGTGCCAGCAGCCAAGATGGGGGCGGCTCTCTCTATGGCTACACCTTC.

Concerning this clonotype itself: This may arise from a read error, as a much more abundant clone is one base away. The chain's CDR3 is CASFPWAYEQYF. CDR3 DNA: TGTGCCAGCTTCCCCTGGGCCTACGAGCAGTACTTC. V usage is TRBV28 and J usage is TRBJ2-7; unclear D gene. This CDR3 spans 12 amino acids. V shed 8 bases and J shed 2 bases, with 10 bases lying between them. CDR1 and CDR2 from the germline V gene are MDHEN and SYDVKM.

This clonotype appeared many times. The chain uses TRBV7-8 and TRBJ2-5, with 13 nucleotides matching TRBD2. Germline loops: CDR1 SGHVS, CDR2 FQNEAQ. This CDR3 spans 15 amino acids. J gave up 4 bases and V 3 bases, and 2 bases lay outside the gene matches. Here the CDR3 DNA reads TGTGCCAGCAGCTTGACTAGCGGGGGGTTAGAGACCCAGTACTTC. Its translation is CASSLTSGGLETQYF.

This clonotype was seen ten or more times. The CDR3 coding sequence is TGTGCCAGCAGTCCGTCTGGGGCCAACGTCCTGACTTTC. Protein: CASSPSGANVLTF. The rearrangement uses TRBV27 and TRBJ2-6; D gene unclear. Germline loops: CDR1 MNHEY, CDR2 SMNVEV (reference sequence). The germline V and J ends were trimmed by 5 bases and 1 base, with 3 bases remaining between them. The CDR3 has 13 amino acids.

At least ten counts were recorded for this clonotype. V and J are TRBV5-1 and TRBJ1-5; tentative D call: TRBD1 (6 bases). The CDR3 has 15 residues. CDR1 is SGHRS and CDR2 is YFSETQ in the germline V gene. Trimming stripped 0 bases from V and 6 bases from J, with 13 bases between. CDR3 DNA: TGCGCCAGCAGCTTGGGTCAGGGGATAGGTCAGCCCCAGCATTTT. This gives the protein CASSLGQGIGQPQHF.

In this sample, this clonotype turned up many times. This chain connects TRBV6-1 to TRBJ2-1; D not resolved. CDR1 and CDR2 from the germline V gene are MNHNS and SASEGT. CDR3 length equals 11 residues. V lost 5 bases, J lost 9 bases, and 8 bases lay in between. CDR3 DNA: TGTGCCAGCAGTTCGTCTTCTGAGCAGTTCTTC. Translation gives CASSSSSEQFF.

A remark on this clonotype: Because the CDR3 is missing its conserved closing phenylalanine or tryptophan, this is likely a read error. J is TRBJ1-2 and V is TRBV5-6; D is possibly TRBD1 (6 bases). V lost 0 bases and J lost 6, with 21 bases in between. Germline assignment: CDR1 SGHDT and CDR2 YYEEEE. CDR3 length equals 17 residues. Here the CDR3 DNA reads TGTGCCAGCAGCTTGGTGGGGGAACCACAGGGATCGAATGGCTACACCCTC. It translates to CASSLVGEPQGSNGYTL.

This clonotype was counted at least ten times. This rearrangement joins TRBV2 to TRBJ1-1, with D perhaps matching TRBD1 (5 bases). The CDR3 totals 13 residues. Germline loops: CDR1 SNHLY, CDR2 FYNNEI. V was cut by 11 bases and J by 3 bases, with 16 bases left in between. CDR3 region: CAGQGVGDTEAFF. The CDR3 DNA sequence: TGTGCCGGCCAAGGGGTTGGGGACACTGAAGCTTTCTTT.

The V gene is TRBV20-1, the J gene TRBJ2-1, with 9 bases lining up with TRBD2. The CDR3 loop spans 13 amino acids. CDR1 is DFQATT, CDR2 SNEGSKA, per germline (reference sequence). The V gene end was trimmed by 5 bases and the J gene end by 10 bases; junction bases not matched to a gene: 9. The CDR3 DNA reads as TGCAGTGCTCGGGCACTAGCGGGTGGCGAGCAGTTCTTC. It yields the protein CSARALAGGEQFF.

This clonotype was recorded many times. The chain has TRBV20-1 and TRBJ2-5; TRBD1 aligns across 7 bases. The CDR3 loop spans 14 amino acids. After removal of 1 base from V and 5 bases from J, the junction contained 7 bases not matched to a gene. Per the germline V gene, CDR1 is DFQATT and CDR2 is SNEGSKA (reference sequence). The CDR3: CSARVTGIRETQYF. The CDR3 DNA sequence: TGCAGTGCTAGAGTGACAGGGATTAGGGAGACCCAGTACTTC.

The CDR3 sequence: CASSSPSPTSSYEQYF. The CDR3 bases are TGTGCCAGCAGTTCCCCGTCGCCTACGAGCTCCTACGAGCAGTACTTC. V gene TRBV28 combines with J gene TRBJ2-7; no clear D. V lost 4 bases and J 0 bases, leaving 16 bases between the germline ends. The CDR3 has 16 residues. Germline V lookup: CDR1 MDHEN, CDR2 SYDVKM.

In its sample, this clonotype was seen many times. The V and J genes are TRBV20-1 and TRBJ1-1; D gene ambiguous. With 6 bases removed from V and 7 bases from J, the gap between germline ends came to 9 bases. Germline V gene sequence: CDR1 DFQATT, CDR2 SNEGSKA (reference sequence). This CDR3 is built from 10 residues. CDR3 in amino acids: CSALDHEAFF. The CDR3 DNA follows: TGCAGTGCGTTGGACCATGAAGCTTTCTTT.

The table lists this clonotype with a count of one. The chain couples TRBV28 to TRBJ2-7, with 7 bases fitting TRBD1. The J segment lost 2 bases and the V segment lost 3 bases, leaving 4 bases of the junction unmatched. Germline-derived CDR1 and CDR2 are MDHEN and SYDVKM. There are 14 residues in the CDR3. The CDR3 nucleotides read TGTGCCAGCAGTTTCTACGGGACAGCCTACGAGCAGTACTTC. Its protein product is CASSFYGTAYEQYF.